Sequencing of this T cell receptor (beta chain) was carried out in a study of cytomegalovirus exposure and HLA in healthy donors. Study as a whole: The 120 or so validation repertoires, a later analysis reported, used the same platform as the 666 first-cohort repertoires. Broader study findings: Cytomegalovirus-associated TCR beta chains were listed, numbering 150 to 200. Confirmation in vitro established that a few CMV-associated chains were specific for CMV antigens. One later analysis, an examination of the 90 to 150 validation repertoires, found that first-cohort TCR clusters tended to co-occur in them.

Sequencing used immunoSEQ multiplex PCR; TCRdb keeps in-frame clones, though not all of them. The repertoire includes some 90,000 clones, 96% of them detected once, and over 0.7% sits in the top ten. In the case of this clone: Antigen specificity is unknown.

Input material: PBMCs. This TCR was recovered from a man younger than 30 in good health and CMV-seronegative.

As DNA, the CDR3 is TGTGCCAGCAGCTTAGCGGGGCCCGGGACTAGCGGAAGCACAGATACGCAGTATTTT. Protein: CASSLAGPGTSGSTDTQYF. The chain combines TRBV7-6 with TRBJ2-3; TRBD2 matches at 11 bases. With V trimmed by 0 bases and J by 0 bases, 8 bases remained unmatched. Germline values: CDR1 SGHVS, CDR2 FNYEAQ. The CDR3 contains 19 residues.